These 23 T cell receptor beta chains were all obtained from the same sample, sequenced in a study of shared clonotypes between healthy human individuals. Some clones are missing from TCRdb's copy, which holds only in-frame ones; the method was immunoSEQ multiplex PCR. The sample consists of a few million clones, 90% to 95% of them appearing once. Sequencing was carried out using naive CD4+ T cells from PBMCs. As for subset: CD45RA+ positively selected. These TCRs come from a man between 18 and 29 years old in good health. Some clones in this sample may be carry-over from other donors' samples.

The rearrangement links TRBV5-1 to TRBJ2-7, with TRBD2 identical over 13 bases. Germline trimming cut 5 bases from V and 5 bases from J; bases unmatched to any gene: 10. Germline-derived CDR1 and CDR2 are SGHRS and YFSETQ. The CDR3 is 16 amino acids. The CDR3 reads CASRGMGTSGTDEQYF. The CDR3 DNA follows: TGCGCCAGCAGAGGAATGGGGACTAGCGGGACCGACGAGCAGTACTTC.

The chain recombines TRBV5-5 with TRBJ2-1; D is unclear. Per the germline V gene, CDR1 is SGHKS and CDR2 is YYEKEE (reference sequence). The V end lost 2 bases, the J end lost 4 bases, and 13 bases lay between the germline ends. The CDR3 is made up of 15 amino acids. Here the CDR3 DNA reads TGTGCCAGCAGCTTATTGAGCGTAGAATACAATGAGCAGTTCTTC. Protein sequence: CASSLLSVEYNEQFF.

In this sample, this clone turned up once. Other nucleotide sequences in the sample specify the same CDR3. The J gene is TRBJ2-3, the V gene TRBV7-9; a weak D match, TRBD2 (5 bases). The germline CDR1 and CDR2 sequences are SEHNR and FQNEAQ (reference sequence). The CDR3 contains 14 residues. The germline V and J ends were trimmed by 5 bases and 0 bases, with 9 bases remaining between them. CDR3 in DNA: TGTGCCAGCAGCCTCGGACTGAGCACAGATACGCAGTATTTT. This encodes CASSLGLSTDTQYF.

V usage is TRBV28 and J usage is TRBJ2-1; 9 bases map to TRBD2. The V segment lost 5 bases and the J segment 4 bases; nucleotides outside the gene matches: 6. The germline CDR1 and CDR2 sequences are MDHEN and SYDVKM. The CDR3 has 15 residues. CDR3 loop: CASSANSGSYNEQFF. The CDR3 coding sequence is TGTGCCAGCAGTGCAAATAGCGGGAGTTACAATGAGCAGTTCTTC.

This chain joins TRBV2 and TRBJ2-6; D uncertain. The germline V gene encodes CDR1 SNHLY and CDR2 FYNNEI. The length of the CDR3 is 14 residues. V was pared by 6 bases and J by 0 bases, with 6 bases between. CDR3 region: CASSRSSGANVLTF. The DNA for the CDR3 is TGTGCCAGCAGCAGAAGCTCTGGGGCCAACGTCCTGACTTTC.

Note on this clone: The same CDR3 is also encoded by other DNA sequences in this sample. This chain connects TRBV7-2 to TRBJ1-2; TRBD1 aligns across 9 bases. The length of the CDR3 is 12 residues. V lost 5 bases and J lost 6; bases outside the gene matches: 1. In germline, CDR1 is SGHTA, CDR2 FQGNSA. The CDR3 loop is CASSRTGDGYTF. The DNA for the CDR3 is TGTGCCAGCAGCCGGACAGGGGATGGCTACACCTTC.

CDR3 sequence reads: CASSLTGEAFF. The CDR3 nucleotides are TGTGCCAGCAGCTTGACGGGAGAAGCTTTCTTT. The gene calls are TRBV7-9 and TRBJ1-1; D is undetermined. The V end lost 3 bases, the J end lost 8 bases, and 7 bases lay between the germline ends. Germline V gives CDR1 SEHNR, CDR2 FQNEAQ (reference sequence). This CDR3 comprises 11 residues. Supplemented by reference TRBV7-9 and TRBJ1-1, the full variable domain reads DTGVSQNPRHKITKRGQNVTFRCDPISEHNRLYWYRQTLGQGPEFLTYFQNEAQLEKSRLLSDRFSAERPKGSFSTLEIQRTEQGDSAMYLCASSLTGEAFFGQGTRLTVV.

This rearrangement joins TRBV10-3 to TRBJ2-7; D unresolved. With 8 bases removed from V and 0 bases from J, the gap between germline ends came to 14 bases. Germline assignment: CDR1 ENHRY and CDR2 SYGVKD. This CDR3 is 14 amino acids long. The CDR3 spells CAIAQTTSSYEQYF. The CDR3 DNA sequence: TGTGCCATCGCACAAACGACGAGCTCCTACGAGCAGTACTTC.

V usage is TRBV5-1 and J usage is TRBJ2-3; D not resolved. This CDR3 contains 17 residues. V dropped 1 base and J dropped 0 bases, with 15 bases sitting between them. Germline V CDR1 and CDR2: SGHRS, YFSETQ. DNA of the CDR3: TGCGCCAGCAGCTTGTTCGGAGCTGGAACTAGCACAGATACGCAGTATTTT. Translating gives CASSLFGAGTSTDTQYF.

The gene calls are TRBV21-1 and TRBJ2-1; TRBD2 is the table's D call, not checked against the DNA. TRBV21-1 is a pseudogene locus. The CDR3 is 19 amino acids. CDR3 sequence reads: CASSKAQLAGGRSYNEQFF. In nucleotides, the CDR3 is TGTGCCAGCAGCAAAGCGCAACTAGCGGGAGGTAGGTCCTACAATGAGCAGTTCTTC.

This chain connects TRBV6-1 to TRBJ1-2; perhaps TRBD1 as D (6 bases). The CDR3 contains 15 residues. The ends were cut back, 0 bases at V and 2 bases at J, with 10 bases in the middle. Germline V gene lookup returns CDR1 MNHNS and CDR2 SASEGT. Here the CDR3 reads CASSEAWGANYGYTF. The DNA for the CDR3 is TGTGCCAGCAGTGAAGCGTGGGGGGCCAACTATGGCTACACCTTC.

The chain uses TRBV2 and TRBJ2-3, with 9 bases fitting TRBD2. After removal of 11 bases from V and 3 bases from J, the junction contained 6 bases not matched to a gene. Germline CDR1 reads SNHLY; CDR2 reads FYNNEI. This CDR3 contains 13 residues. CDR3 in DNA: TGTGCCGGTAAGCGGGAGGCTACAGATACGCAGTATTTT. Protein product: CAGKREATDTQYF.

The J gene is TRBJ2-7, the V gene TRBV7-3; possibly TRBD2 for D (5 bases). The CDR3 is made up of 15 amino acids. V was clipped by 2 bases and J by 4 bases, with 15 bases between them. Germline assignment: CDR1 SGHTA and CDR2 FQGTGA. The CDR3 bases are TGTGCCAGCAGCTTAGCACACTCCGGAGGATACGAGCAGTACTTC. Its translation: CASSLAHSGGYEQYF.

The DNA for the CDR3 is TGTGCCAGCAGCTTGGCCCGGGCGGCACACACCTCCTACAATGAGCAGTTCTTC. Its protein product is CASSLARAAHTSYNEQFF. This chain links TRBV5-6 with TRBJ2-1; D call uncertain. CDR3 size: 18 residues. V was trimmed by 0 bases and J by 0 bases, leaving 16 bases between them. Germline V CDR1 and CDR2: SGHDT, YYEEEE.

A word on this clone: The same CDR3 arises from other DNA sequences in this sample as well. CDR3 sequence: CASSLRLGQPQHF. The CDR3 nucleotides are TGTGCCAGCAGTTTACGTTTGGGACAGCCCCAGCATTTT. J is TRBJ1-5 and V is TRBV27, with D hard to call. The ends were cut back, 2 bases at V and 7 bases at J, with 9 bases in the middle. CDR3 size: 13 residues. The germline V gene encodes CDR1 MNHEY and CDR2 SMNVEV (reference sequence).

The chain uses TRBV5-1 and TRBJ1-4; the D gene is possibly TRBD1 (6 bases). Germline values: CDR1 SGHRS, CDR2 YFSETQ. The germline V and J ends were trimmed by 2 bases and 8 bases, with 25 bases remaining between them. This CDR3 contains 18 residues. The CDR3 loop reads CASSLKPLGGGRDEKLFF. In DNA, the CDR3 is TGCGCCAGCAGCTTAAAACCCTTAGGGGGGGGAAGAGACGAAAAACTGTTTTTT. The whole variable domain, remainder taken from reference TRBV5-1 and TRBJ1-4, is KAGVTQTPRYLIKTRGQQVTLSCSPISGHRSVSWYQQTPGQGLQFLFEYFSETQRNKGNFPGRFSGRQFSNSRSEMNVSTLELGDSALYLCASSLKPLGGGRDEKLFFGSGTQLSVL.

The chain uses TRBV5-1 and TRBJ1-3; D unclear. V was cut by 4 bases and J by 0 bases, with 17 bases left in between. Germline assignment: CDR1 SGHRS and CDR2 YFSETQ. The CDR3 totals 17 residues. The CDR3 DNA is TGCGCCAGCAGCCTAGCTCCATCCCCCACCTCTGGAAACACCATATATTTT. Its translation is CASSLAPSPTSGNTIYF.

V and J are TRBV19 and TRBJ1-2; D is unclear. Looked up from germline, CDR1 is LNHDA and CDR2 is SQIVND (reference sequence). Trimming took off 7 bases at V and 7 bases at J, with 10 bases between the two ends. This CDR3 has 11 residues. CDR3 in amino acids: CASTGPPGYTF. DNA of the CDR3: TGTGCCAGTACCGGGCCACCTGGCTACACCTTC.

The V call is TRBV11-2, the J call TRBJ1-2; D not resolved. CDR1 and CDR2 from the germline V gene are SGHAT and FQNNGV. This CDR3 has 13 amino acids. The V gene lost 1 base and the J gene lost 6 bases, with 9 bases spanning the gap. The CDR3 bases are TGTGCCAGCAGCTTAGTGGCCGCCGATGGCTACACCTTC. It encodes CASSLVAADGYTF.

The DNA of the CDR3 is TGTGCCAGCTCCGTGGACGTAGGTGAGCAGTTCTTC. Translating it yields CASSVDVGEQFF. This sequence joins TRBV5-4 and TRBJ2-1; no clear D. The CDR3 spans 12 residues. V lost 7 bases, J lost 9 bases, and 14 bases lay in between. CDR1 and CDR2 (germline): SGHNT, YYREEE (reference sequence).

The genes are TRBV28 and TRBJ2-7; D is undetermined. Germline V CDR1 and CDR2: MDHEN, SYDVKM. The ends were cut back, 2 bases at V and 1 base at J, with 12 bases in the middle. The CDR3 length is 15 residues. CDR3 in amino acids: CASSLPTSLSYEQYF. CDR3 DNA sequence: TGTGCCAGCAGTTTACCGACCTCGCTTTCCTACGAGCAGTACTTC.

The rearrangement uses TRBV5-6 and TRBJ2-1; D possibly corresponds to TRBD2 (5 bases). Germline values: CDR1 SGHDT, CDR2 YYEEEE. Trimming stripped 4 bases from V and 0 bases from J, with 20 bases between. The CDR3 extends over 18 amino acids. The CDR3 region is CASSRTVRALSSYNEQFF. In DNA, the CDR3 is TGTGCCAGCAGCAGGACGGTGCGGGCCCTAAGCTCCTACAATGAGCAGTTCTTC.

The chain has TRBV28 and TRBJ2-2; D may be TRBD1 or TRBD2 (5 bases each). Germline CDR1 reads MDHEN; CDR2 reads SYDVKM. The germline V and J ends were trimmed by 3 bases and 4 bases, with 12 bases remaining between them. There are 15 residues in the CDR3. The DNA for the CDR3 is TGTGCCAGCAGTTTTCTTCCGGGACCCACCGGGGAGCTGTTTTTT. Translating gives CASSFLPGPTGELFF.